This paragraph covers one T cell receptor beta chain sequence. Its specificity is not known. This record belongs to a study of cytomegalovirus exposure and HLA in healthy donors. The study, taken as a whole, reports: Among TCR beta chains of equal frequency, HLA-associated ones were more clonally expanded in a later analysis. Across donors, presence/absence analyses took sequencing depth to be roughly uniform. A later analysis found common viral pathogens apparently linked to several of the most significant clusters.

Vbeta (60) and Jbeta (13) primers were used in the PCR. Profiled with immunoSEQ multiplex PCR; TCRdb holds only in-frame clones, not every one. The sample has 95,000 to 150,000 clones; roughly 80% are singletons. V dropped 4 bases and J dropped 9; count of bases not matched to a gene: 13. The germline V gene encodes CDR1 SEHNR and CDR2 FQNEAQ (reference sequence). CDR3 length equals 17 residues. This TCR was sampled from a young man in good health and CMV-seronegative. The rearrangement uses TRBV7-9 and TRBJ1-6; TRBD1 aligns across 9 bases. Sequencing was done on a sample of PBMCs. As DNA, the CDR3 is TGTGCCAGCAGCTGGGAGCCCGGGACAGGGTACAGTTCACCCCTCCACTTT. Residues: CASSWEPGTGYSSPLHF. The complete variable domain, with remaining parts taken from reference TRBV7-9 and TRBJ1-6, reads DTGVSQNPRHKITKRGQNVTFRCDPISEHNRLYWYRQTLGQGPEFLTYFQNEAQLEKSRLLSDRFSAERPKGSFSTLEIQRTEQGDSAMYLCASSWEPGTGYSSPLHFGNGTRLTVT.